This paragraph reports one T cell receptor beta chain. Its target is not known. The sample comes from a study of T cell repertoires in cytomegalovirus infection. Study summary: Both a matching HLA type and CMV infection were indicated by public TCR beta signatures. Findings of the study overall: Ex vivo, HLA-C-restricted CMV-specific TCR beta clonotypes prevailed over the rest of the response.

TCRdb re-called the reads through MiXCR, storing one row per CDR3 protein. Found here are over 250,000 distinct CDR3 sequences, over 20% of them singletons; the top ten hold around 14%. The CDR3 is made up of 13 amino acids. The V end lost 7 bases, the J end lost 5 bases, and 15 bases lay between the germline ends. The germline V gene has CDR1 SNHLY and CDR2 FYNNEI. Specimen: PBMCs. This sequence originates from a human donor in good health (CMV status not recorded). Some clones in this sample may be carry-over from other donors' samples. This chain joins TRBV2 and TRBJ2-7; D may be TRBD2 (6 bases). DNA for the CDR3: TGTGCCAGCAATCTCGGACTATACCACGAGCAGTACTTC. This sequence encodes CASNLGLYHEQYF.